In its sample, the clone carrying this T cell receptor (beta chain) was seen once. In the same sample, other DNA sequences code for this CDR3. Germline CDR1 and CDR2: MNHEY and SVGAGI. The CDR3 has 14 residues. V lost 0 bases and J 2 bases, leaving 7 bases between the germline ends. This sample is drawn from a study of blood T cell repertoires in COVID-19. Study information: COVID-19 samples collected from the United States, Italy and Spain covered acute and convalescent phases. From T cells, B-cell-depleted T cells, or PBMCs came the material, which was cDNA or gDNA.

Original processing notes: Amplified reference gene primers provided the basis for estimating nucleated cell counts. Using immunoSEQ multiplex PCR, the repertoire was profiled, and TCRdb retains in-frame clones only, with some absent. V, J and clone size are taken as reported in that table, and D and trimming were inferred from the DNA itself. Of about 310,000 clones in the sample, around 87% were seen once. Sequencing was done on a sample of peripheral blood. The receptor comes from a woman aged 45-60 years who had recovered from COVID-19. The V call is TRBV6-5, the J call TRBJ1-2; tentative D call: TRBD1 (5 bases). CDR3 amino acids: CASSYSGGNYGYTF. The CDR3 nucleotides are TGTGCCAGCAGTTACTCGGGGGGGAACTATGGCTACACCTTC.